This T cell receptor beta chain was observed in a study of T cells in Graves' hyperthyroidism and ophthalmopathy (dated by TCRdb to between 2018 and 2020). About the investigation overall: Peripheral blood was collected at initial diagnosis, before any treatment. To identify distinguishing TCR V-J signatures, a discovery cohort of some 99 patients was used, comprising 43 with Graves' ophthalmopathy and 57 with stable Graves' hyperthyroidism. Whether ophthalmopathy could be predicted prospectively was tested in an independent validation cohort made up of fewer than 20 hyperthyroidism patients plus 17 patients who later progressed to ophthalmopathy. The 100 or so discovery patients were divided at random into training and test sets in a 7:3 ratio. In addition, the study compared T-cell repertoires in thyroid tissue and in blood from over 5 Graves' hyperthyroidism patients. Once sampling was done, hyperthyroidism patients were given methimazole at a starting dose of 30 mg daily, whereas ophthalmopathy patients were given high-dose intravenous methylprednisolone. The paper reports TCR Vbeta CDR3 sequencing of over 120 peripheral blood samples: over 40 ophthalmopathy, some 80 hyperthyroidism and around 17 progressor patients. The paper as a whole reports these results and caveats: In cross-validation, a model built on a 13 V-J signature told ophthalmopathy apart from stable hyperthyroidism with approximately 90% sensitivity and approximately 84% specificity, and in testing the same model reached 80%/75%. In validation, the model predicted progression to ophthalmopathy with over 65% sensitivity and roughly 75% specificity, a median of about 6 months before onset. Most expanded thyroid clonotypes (frequency above 0.001) were also detected in blood, suggesting blood repertoires may reflect thyroid immune responses. No statistical method was used to set the sample size in advance, and investigators knew the group allocation.

Hyperthyroidism patients were aged 18 to 65 years and newly diagnosed, with disease duration of less than 2 months. Any patient with an uncontrolled infection, another autoimmune disease, pregnancy or lactation was excluded. Diagnoses relied on clinical symptoms, serum thyroxine and TRAb, thyroid ultrasound and orbital computed tomography. For progressor patients, blood was drawn at the first diagnosis of hyperthyroidism, before any ophthalmopathy symptoms had appeared. Ficoll-Paque density gradient centrifugation was used to isolate PBMCs from under 11 ml of fresh peripheral blood. Progressor patients were initially diagnosed with Graves' hyperthyroidism and developed ophthalmopathy during follow-up. Total RNA was extracted using Trizol reagent, and RNA quality was assessed on an Agilent 2100 Bioanalyzer. TCR beta CDR3 regions were amplified from RNA transcripts. The TCR CDR3 was subjected to a first round of RT-PCR using the HTBI primer set and the Qiagen OneStep RT-PCR kit. A second multiplex PCR round built the libraries, followed by size selection and purification. Sequencing of the libraries was done on an Illumina HiSeq2000 using paired-end 100 bp reads. The published analysis was carried out like this. Raw data were processed with SOAPnuke, discarding reads with adapters, uncalled bases, mean Phred below 15, or no exact constant-primer or identifier match. COPE v1.2.5 was used to merge high-quality paired reads, and clonotypes were defined as unique nucleotide sequences. MiTCR v1.1 was used to align clonotypes to the IMGT TRBV, TRBD and TRBJ reference segments. Only V-J combinations with frequency above 0.0001, covering about 99% of repertoires, were analysed. The TCS score was defined as the ratio of F50 (clonal expansion) to E x V (chaos), calculated using BLOSUM62-based TCRdist between CDR3 peptides within each V-J. Welch's t-statistics and random forest reduced 500 to 550 V-J features to 13, which were used in a naive Bayes classifier (R e1071). TCRdb reprocessed the public reads (quality trimming at Q25 with fastp, clone calling with MiXCR) and kept in-frame beta chains. Duplicate CDR3 protein sequences are folded into a single record with the most common DNA and genes. TCRdb, not the original authors, processed these V and J calls. The sample has fewer than 900,000 distinct CDR3 sequences on record, around 20% of them singletons. 16% of the sample belongs to the ten largest clones.

On this clonotype: The clone's antigen remains unknown. Base qualities are missing; no much larger clone stands one base away.

The sequenced sample was blood. This clonotype was obtained from a woman in her 50s with Graves' hyperthyroidism that later progressed to Graves' ophthalmopathy.

This receptor carries the CDR3 CASSAPGTLNYGYTF. In nucleotides, the sequence is TGTGCCAGCAGTGCCCCCGGGACCTTAAACTATGGCTACACCTTC. The rearranged chain carries TRBV25-1 and TRBJ1-2; the best D guess is TRBD1, with 5 bases matching. Taken from the germline V gene, the CDR1 and CDR2 loops are MGHDK and SYGVNS. Deletion took 4 bases off V and 2 bases off J, with a span of 14 bases between the germline ends. Spanning cysteine to phenylalanine, the CDR3 consists of 15 amino acids. Only CDR3 DNA is held: 45 bases, read in frame from base 1.